This T cell receptor (beta chain) was sequenced during a study of breast tumors, draining lymph nodes, adjacent tissues. This clonotype has a handful of counts. Its antigen is undetermined. This may come from a read error, since a much larger clone is one base off. Findings and caveats of the study: The data were judged consistent with most tumor T cells coming from lymph node and expanding in tumor. Compared with lymph nodes, tumors were less diverse; compared with nontumor tissue, more. Luminal-like breast cancer showed significantly greater tumor-nontumor repertoire similarity than basal-like breast cancer did. Tumor T cell lymph node origin was a supported hypothesis, not proven.

Trimming shortened V by 7 bases and J by 8 bases, and 18 bases separated the two germline ends. The CDR3 has 13 amino acids. Germline V gene data show CDR1 as SGHRS and CDR2 as YFSETQ. The lymph nodes were axillary draining lymph nodes from breast cancer patients. A single record per CDR3 protein comes from TCRdb applying MiXCR to the multiplex PCR reads. The sample lists about 180,000 distinct CDR3 sequences, around a third occurring once. The J gene is TRBJ1-2, the V gene TRBV5-1, with a weak D call TRBD1 (5 bases). Sequenced material: axillary lymph node tissue. The sequence was obtained from a female donor with breast cancer. Some clones in this sample may be carry-over from other donors' samples. As DNA, the CDR3 is TGCGCCAGCCGACCTAGAGGGGAAAGGGGCTACACCTTC. This codes for CASRPRGERGYTF. Variable domain in full (rest from reference TRBV5-1 and TRBJ1-2): KAGVTQTPRYLIKTRGQQVTLSCSPISGHRSVSWYQQTPGQGLQFLFEYFSETQRNKGNFPGRFSGRQFSNSRSEMNVSTLELGDSALYLCASRPRGERGYTFGSGTRLTVV.